One and the same sample provided the 27 T cell receptor beta chains below, sequenced in a study of PD-1 blockade in classical Hodgkin lymphoma. Method: immunoSEQ multiplex PCR; TCRdb's copy keeps in-frame clones and lacks some. The sample records roughly 17,000 clones, around 90% being singletons. Time point noted: newly diagnosed, previously untreated cHL patient sample. Sequencing was performed on peripheral blood mononuclear cells (PBMCs). The receptors stem from a human donor with classical Hodgkin lymphoma.

The chain combines TRBV28 with TRBJ2-7; the D gene is possibly TRBD1 (6 bases). Between the trimmed V and J ends, which lost 5 bases and 2 bases, there was a span of 16 bases. This CDR3 has 15 amino acids. Germline V gene lookup returns CDR1 MDHEN and CDR2 SYDVKM. The CDR3 DNA reads TGTGCCAGCAGTCCCTACCCGACAGGAACCTACGAGCAGTACTTC. Amino acid sequence: CASSPYPTGTYEQYF.

J is TRBJ1-1 and V is TRBV7-2; D ambiguous. The CDR3 extends over 13 amino acids. Trimming took off 1 base at V and 4 bases at J, with 7 bases between the two ends. Germline CDR1 and CDR2: SGHTA and FQGNSA. CDR3 DNA: TGTGCCAGCAGCTTAGAGTCGGTCACTGAAGCTTTCTTT. It codes for CASSLESVTEAFF.

The chain joins TRBV19 to TRBJ2-7; D unresolved. Germline CDR1 and CDR2: LNHDA and SQIVND (reference sequence). V dropped 3 bases and J dropped 2 bases, with 11 bases sitting between them. CDR3 size: 14 residues. This CDR3 reads CASSIKDAAYEQYF. In nucleotides, the CDR3 is TGTGCCAGTAGTATTAAAGACGCAGCCTACGAGCAGTACTTC.

The chain employs TRBV19 and TRBJ2-7; TRBD2 aligns across 11 bases. Germline CDR1 LNHDA, CDR2 SQIVND (reference sequence). The CDR3 contains 15 residues. V lost 6 bases, J lost 0 bases, and 4 bases stayed unmatched. CDR3 coding DNA: TGTGCCAGTAGCACTACTAGCGGGAGCTCCTACGAGCAGTACTTC. Translating it yields CASSTTSGSSYEQYF.

This sequence joins TRBV6-1 and TRBJ2-5; 8 bases agree with TRBD2. Unmatched junction bases numbered 9, after V lost 7 bases and J lost 5 bases. The CDR3 has 14 residues. The V gene's germline CDR1 is MNHNS and CDR2 SASEGT. The CDR3 bases are TGTGCCAGCATGGGGAGGGGACTAGTGGAGACCCAGTACTTC. This encodes CASMGRGLVETQYF.

The chain uses TRBV2 and TRBJ2-7, with 7 bases fitting TRBD1. Germline trimming cut 6 bases from V and 1 base from J; bases unmatched to any gene: 3. This CDR3 region has 13 residues. Germline V CDR1 and CDR2: SNHLY, FYNNEI. The CDR3 coding sequence is TGTGCCAGCAGGACAGGGCGATCCTACGAGCAGTACTTC. Translated: CASRTGRSYEQYF.

The chain has TRBV7-3 and TRBJ2-1; no clear D. CDR3 length equals 12 residues. Germline CDR1 reads SGHTA; CDR2 reads FQGTGA. Between the trimmed V and J ends, which lost 5 bases and 7 bases, there was a span of 9 bases. In DNA form, the CDR3 reads TGTGCCAGCAGCCTCGGTCGGAATGAGCAGTTCTTC. Its protein product is CASSLGRNEQFF.

The rearrangement joins TRBV30 to TRBJ2-1; 8 bases align to TRBD2. Trimming took 4 bases from V and 8 from J; bases not matched to a gene: 7. The CDR3 loop spans 13 amino acids. The germline V gene encodes CDR1 GTSNPN and CDR2 SVGIG (reference sequence). CDR3 residues: CAWNEREWDEQFF. Here the CDR3 DNA reads TGTGCCTGGAATGAGCGGGAGTGGGATGAGCAGTTCTTC.

The DNA for the CDR3 is TGTGCCAGTAGGCGTAGCGGGAGTATCTCCTACAATGAGCAGTTCTTC. As protein: CASRRSGSISYNEQFF. The chain employs TRBV19 and TRBJ2-1; 9 bases line up with TRBD2. The junction had 6 bases not matched to a gene; V was cut back by 6 bases and J by 0 bases. The CDR3 has 16 residues. Germline-derived CDR1 and CDR2 are LNHDA and SQIVND (reference sequence).

The chain has TRBV6-1 and TRBJ1-1; the D is unclear. Germline CDR1 is MNHNS and CDR2 is SASEGT. V gave up 1 base and J gave up 1 base, with 4 bases separating them. CDR3 length: 13 amino acids. CDR3 amino acids: CASSEVRNTEAFF. In DNA, the CDR3 is TGTGCCAGCAGTGAAGTTAGGAACACTGAAGCTTTCTTT.

The rearrangement links TRBV27 to TRBJ2-2; D is possibly TRBD2 (5 bases). This CDR3 spans 17 amino acids. V gave up 7 bases and J gave up 2 bases, with 20 bases separating them. The germline gives CDR1 MNHEY, CDR2 SMNVEV (reference sequence). The CDR3 region has the DNA TGTGCCAGCACTTTCGGTGCTAGCACGTTTAACACCGGGGAGCTGTTTTTT. Translation gives CASTFGASTFNTGELFF.

V is TRBV5-1 and J is TRBJ2-1, with 10 bases aligning to TRBD2. After removal of 4 bases from V and 6 bases from J, the junction contained 7 bases not matched to a gene. The CDR3 loop spans 15 amino acids. CDR1 and CDR2 from the germline V gene are SGHRS and YFSETQ. The CDR3 spells CASSVGLAATNEQFF. The CDR3 nucleotides read TGCGCCAGCAGCGTAGGACTAGCGGCGACCAATGAGCAGTTCTTC.

This chain joins TRBV6-6 and TRBJ1-3, with D perhaps matching TRBD1 (6 bases). Germline V gives CDR1 MNHNY, CDR2 SVGAGI (reference sequence). Trimming took off 5 bases at V and 0 bases at J, with 11 bases between the two ends. CDR3 length: 15 amino acids. DNA for the CDR3: TGTGCCAGCAGTCCCCGGGGGGCCTCTGGAAACACCATATATTTT. It specifies CASSPRGASGNTIYF.

The V and J genes are TRBV6-5 and TRBJ2-7, with TRBD2 identical over 7 bases. This CDR3 is 13 amino acids long. J gave up 3 bases and V 6 bases, and 5 bases lay outside the gene matches. CDR1 MNHEY and CDR2 SVGAGI come from the germline V gene. This chain's CDR3 is CASRAGLHYEQYF. CDR3 sequence (DNA): TGTGCCAGCAGAGCGGGACTCCACTACGAGCAGTACTTC.

This chain joins TRBV13 and TRBJ1-2, with 8 bases that match TRBD1. The CDR3 covers 14 residues. V trimming: 3 bases; J trimming: 6 bases; junction bases outside the gene matches: 6. Germline assignment: CDR1 PRHDT and CDR2 FYEKMQ (reference sequence). The CDR3: CASSFWTGNDGYTF. CDR3 nucleotides: TGTGCCAGCAGCTTTTGGACAGGGAATGATGGCTACACCTTC.

The chain links TRBV5-5 to TRBJ1-1, with no clear D. This CDR3 contains 16 residues. Trimming took off 2 bases at V and 5 bases at J, with 19 bases between the two ends. Germline values: CDR1 SGHKS, CDR2 YYEKEE (reference sequence). CDR3 nucleotide sequence: TGTGCCAGCAGCTTTGGTTTTCTTTCGTCGGGGACTGAAGCTTTCTTT. This gives the protein CASSFGFLSSGTEAFF. Complete variable domain (other parts from reference TRBV5-5 and TRBJ1-1): DAGVTQSPTHLIKTRGQQVTLRCSPISGHKSVSWYQQVLGQGPQFIFQYYEKEERGRGNFPDRFSARQFPNYSSELNVNALLLGDSALYLCASSFGFLSSGTEAFFGQGTRLTVV.

This clone showed up just once. This chain uses TRBV4-3 with TRBJ1-1, with D uncertain. Germline CDR1 LGHNA, CDR2 YSLEER. The V gene lost 3 bases and the J gene lost 4 bases, with 21 bases spanning the gap. This CDR3 comprises 17 residues. CDR3: CASSHPLGGKRATEAFF. CDR3 DNA sequence: TGCGCCAGCAGCCACCCCTTGGGAGGGAAACGTGCCACTGAAGCTTTCTTT.

The CDR3 bases are TGTGCCAGCAGTCCCAGCGGACTAGCAGCCACAGATACGCAGTATTTT. It encodes CASSPSGLAATDTQYF. The chain is built from TRBV28 and TRBJ2-3; 8 positions agree with TRBD2. The CDR3 is 16 amino acids. V gave up 5 bases and J gave up 2 bases; unmatched junction bases: 9. Germline CDR1 reads MDHEN; CDR2 reads SYDVKM.

The chain carries TRBV7-9 and TRBJ2-2; no reliable D call. Germline CDR1 is SEHNR and CDR2 is FQNEAQ (reference sequence). With 5 bases removed from V and 6 bases from J, the gap between germline ends came to 13 bases. This CDR3 region has 14 residues. The CDR3 spells CASSQQNWAGELFF. CDR3 bases: TGTGCCAGCAGCCAGCAGAATTGGGCCGGGGAGCTGTTTTTT.

CDR3: CAISEGLDTQYF. The CDR3 nucleotides read TGTGCCATCAGTGAGGGTCTAGATACGCAGTATTTT. The rearrangement links TRBV10-3 to TRBJ2-3, with unresolved D. CDR3 length: 12 amino acids. Trimming shortened V by 2 bases and J by 5 bases, and 5 bases separated the two germline ends. Germline CDR1 and CDR2: ENHRY and SYGVKD.

J is TRBJ1-2 and V is TRBV14; D is possibly TRBD1 (6 bases). CDR1 SGHDN and CDR2 FVKESK come from the germline V gene. Trimming took 4 bases from V and 5 from J, leaving 11 bases between them. The CDR3 is made up of 13 amino acids. This CDR3 is CASSPRDTYGYTF. The CDR3 region has the DNA TGTGCCAGCAGCCCCCGGGACACGTATGGCTACACCTTC.

The rearrangement joins TRBV14 to TRBJ2-5, with 15 positions matching TRBD2. The ends lost 4 bases at V and 5 bases at J; junction bases unmatched: 2. Germline-derived CDR1 and CDR2 are SGHDN and FVKESK. The CDR3 consists of 15 residues. Here the CDR3 DNA reads TGTGCCAGCAGCCGGACTAGCGGGAGGGCGGAGACCCAGTACTTC. Protein product: CASSRTSGRAETQYF. The whole variable domain, remainder taken from reference TRBV14 and TRBJ2-5, is EAGVTQFPSHSVIEKGQTVTLRCDPISGHDNLYWYRRVMGKEIKFLLHFVKESKQDESGMPNNRFLAERTGGTYSTLKVQPAELEDSGVYFCASSRTSGRAETQYFGPGTRLLVL.

The gene calls are TRBV27 and TRBJ1-4, with D unclear. Germline lookup yields CDR1 MNHEY and CDR2 SMNVEV (reference sequence). V lost 6 bases and J 4 bases, leaving 15 bases between the germline ends. The CDR3 runs 15 residues. CDR3 DNA sequence: TGTGCCAGCAGAATAAACGCAGGCTTTAATGAAAAACTGTTTTTT. It encodes CASRINAGFNEKLFF.

The chain recombines TRBV5-1 with TRBJ2-6; D remains ambiguous. Trimming stripped 5 bases from V and 4 bases from J, with 10 bases between. Germline loops: CDR1 SGHRS, CDR2 YFSETQ. This CDR3 contains 14 residues. In nucleotides, the CDR3 is TGCGCCAGCAGGCTGATAGTAGGGGCCAACGTCCTGACTTTC. It codes for CASRLIVGANVLTF. Together with reference TRBV5-1 and TRBJ2-6, the CDR3 gives the full variable domain: KAGVTQTPRYLIKTRGQQVTLSCSPISGHRSVSWYQQTPGQGLQFLFEYFSETQRNKGNFPGRFSGRQFSNSRSEMNVSTLELGDSALYLCASRLIVGANVLTFGAGSRLTVL.

The chain joins TRBV27 to TRBJ2-5; TRBD1 matches 8 bases. Looked up from germline, CDR1 is MNHEY and CDR2 is SMNVEV (reference sequence). Trimming at V came to 6 bases and at J to 4 bases, leaving 4 bases not matched to a gene. The CDR3 runs 13 residues. CDR3 in DNA: TGTGCCAGCAGCGGACAGGGAGGAGAGACCCAGTACTTC. Its translation: CASSGQGGETQYF.

The chain employs TRBV30 and TRBJ1-1, with 9 positions matching TRBD1. Germline V CDR1 and CDR2: GTSNPN, SVGIG (reference sequence). The ends lost 3 bases at V and 4 bases at J; junction bases unmatched: 6. The CDR3 totals 14 residues. CDR3 sequence reads: CAWRGDRVGTEAFF. The CDR3 DNA is TGTGCCTGGAGGGGGGACAGGGTGGGCACTGAAGCTTTCTTT.

This chain connects TRBV5-1 to TRBJ2-3, with 8 bases matching TRBD2. V shed 4 bases and J 3 bases; nucleotides not matched to a gene: 10. CDR3 length equals 16 residues. Germline CDR1 reads SGHRS; CDR2 reads YFSETQ. The CDR3 is CASSPTPGGRTDTQYF. In DNA, the CDR3 is TGCGCCAGCAGCCCCACCCCGGGAGGGCGAACAGATACGCAGTATTTT.